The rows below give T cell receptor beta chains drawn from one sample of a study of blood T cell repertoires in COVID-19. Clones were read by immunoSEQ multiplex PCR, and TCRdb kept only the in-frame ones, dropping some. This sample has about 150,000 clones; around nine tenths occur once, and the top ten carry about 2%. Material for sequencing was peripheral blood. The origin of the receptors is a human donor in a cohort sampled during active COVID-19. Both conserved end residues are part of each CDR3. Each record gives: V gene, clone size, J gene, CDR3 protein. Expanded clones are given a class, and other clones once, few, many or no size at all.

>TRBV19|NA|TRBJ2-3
CASSASGDSTDTQYF
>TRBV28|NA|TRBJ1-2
CASRKMQGLHGYTF
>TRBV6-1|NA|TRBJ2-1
CASSEARPPRNPQFF
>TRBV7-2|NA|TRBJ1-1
CASSGRLWGGEAFF
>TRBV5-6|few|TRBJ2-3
CASSLAGGLDTQYF
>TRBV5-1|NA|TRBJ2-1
CASTRDRQNNEQFF
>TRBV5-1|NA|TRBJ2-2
CASSLEQHTGELFF
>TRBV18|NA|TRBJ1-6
CASGYGGSTPLHF
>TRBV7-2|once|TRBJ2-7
CASSQGQGQYEQYF
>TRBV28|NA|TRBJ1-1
CASSFGTALNTEAFF
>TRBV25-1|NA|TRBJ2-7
CASNPRDKVYEQYF
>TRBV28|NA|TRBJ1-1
CASRKQGANTEAFF
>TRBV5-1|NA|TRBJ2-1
CASSWGLMSYNEQFF
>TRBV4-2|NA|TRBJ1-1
CASSQDPGQGVTEAFF
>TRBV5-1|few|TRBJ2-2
CASSLTGGWDTGELFF
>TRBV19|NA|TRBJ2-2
CASSTYGQGAPGELFF
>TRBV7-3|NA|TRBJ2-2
CASSSQTGSGELFF
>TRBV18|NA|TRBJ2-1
CASRGLAGSNEQFF
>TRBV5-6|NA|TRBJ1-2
CASSSGTRDRVIYGYTF
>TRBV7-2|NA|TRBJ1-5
CASSLQGTGSNQPQHF
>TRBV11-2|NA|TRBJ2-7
CASSPGGSYEQYF
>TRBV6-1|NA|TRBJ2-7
CASSDSLLLRDRAYEQYF
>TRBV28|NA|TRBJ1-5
CASSLFGGASQPQHF
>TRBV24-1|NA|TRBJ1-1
CATSDLLGAAFF
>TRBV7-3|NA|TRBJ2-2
CASSFITSGNTGELFF
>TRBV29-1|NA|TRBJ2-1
CSVGGLAGGVHEQFF
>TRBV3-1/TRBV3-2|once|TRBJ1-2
CASSQDLEVSGYGYTF
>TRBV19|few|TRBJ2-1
CASSIEWSSPLFLF
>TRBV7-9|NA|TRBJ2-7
CASSSGREASYEQYF
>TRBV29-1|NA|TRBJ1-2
CSVDRGYGYTF
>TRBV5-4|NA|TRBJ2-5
CASSLAEGAAETQYF
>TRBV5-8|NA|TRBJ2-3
CASSLMAGPSTDTQYF
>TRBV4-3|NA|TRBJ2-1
CASSQLDREAEQFF
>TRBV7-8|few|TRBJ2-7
CASSQRGAWSYEQYF
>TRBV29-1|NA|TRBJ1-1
CSVSQGVAFF
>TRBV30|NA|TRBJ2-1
CARRLANDNEQFF
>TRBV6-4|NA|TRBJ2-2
CASSERSGRGPNTGELFF
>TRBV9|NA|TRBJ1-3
CASSLQGTGGRNTIYF
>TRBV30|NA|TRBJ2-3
CAWSVGADTQYF
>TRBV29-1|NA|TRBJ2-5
CSLGTSGNQETQYF
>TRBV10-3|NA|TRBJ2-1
CAISSGLAGDNEQFF
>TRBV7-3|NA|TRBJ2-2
CASSLNPGHITGELFF
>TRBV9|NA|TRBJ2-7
CASSEGTGFEGEQYF
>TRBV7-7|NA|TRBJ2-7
CASSLAAGGSYEQYF
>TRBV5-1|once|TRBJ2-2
CASSLGQGVVAGELFF
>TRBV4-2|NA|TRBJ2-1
CASSQGGSGRAGNEQFF
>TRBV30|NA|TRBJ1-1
CAWSVLDRRNTEAFF
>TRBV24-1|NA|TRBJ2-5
CATSDPTWGDQETQYF
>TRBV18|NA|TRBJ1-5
CASSQTRGHQPQHF
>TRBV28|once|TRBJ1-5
CASSLGGSYRAQHF
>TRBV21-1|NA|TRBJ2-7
CASSDESEREYRDDEQYF
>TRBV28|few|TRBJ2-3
CASSFQGLTDTQYF
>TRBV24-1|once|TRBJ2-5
CATSDLAGTSGRWQETQYF